This T cell receptor (beta chain) is drawn from a study of blood T cell repertoires in COVID-19 (dated by TCRdb to about 2020). In terms of the full investigation: Collaborator samples came from the United States, Italy and Spain and covered acute and convalescent phases of COVID-19. The dataset comprised deeply sampled blood TCRbeta repertoires from subjects exposed to, actively infected with, or recovered from COVID-19. Nearly every sample came with metadata listing a de-identified subject ID, COVID-19 status, age in years and sex. The prospective study material was composed of cDNA or gDNA derived from T cells, B-cell-depleted T cells, or PBMCs. The samples were drawn from two sources: the first 160 participants of the ongoing ImmuneRACE study, and over 950 subjects contributed by 6 global collaborators. The repertoires were made available in a free public database intended to serve as a resource for research on the immune response to SARS-CoV-2. HLA class I and class II types, where available, came from metadata supplied by the sample provider rather than from assay-based typing.

Concerning this clone: What this receptor recognizes is not known. Per-base quality was not reported, and no clone a single base away is much larger than it.

Via the germline V gene (reference sequence), CDR1 is LNHDA and CDR2 SQIVND. The germline V end is reduced by 5 bases and the J end by 2 bases; junction bases left unmatched: 9. Measured from the cysteine to the valine, the CDR3 is 15 residues long. Only the CDR3 DNA stays, 45 bases, in frame from base 1. TCRbeta CDR3 regions were amplified from genomic DNA using the immunoSEQ Assay, a bias-controlled multiplex PCR. The published analysis was carried out like this. The number of nucleated cells in each sample was estimated by amplification of reference gene primers within the assay. To quantify the absolute abundance of each unique TCRbeta CDR3 rearrangement, sequence reads were collapsed and filtered. For each sample, productive Simpson clonality was calculated by taking the square root of Simpson's diversity index across productive rearrangements. TCRdb provides this immuneACCESS table in a form limited to in-frame rearrangements. Some clones are lacking; in checked studies, under half of them reflect an unresolved V gene, and why the rest are absent is not known. V and J calls and clone size come straight from that table; D and trimming were deduced from the DNA. For this sample there are roughly 250,000 clones; 87% appear just once. The ten largest make up just over 7% of the sample.

Samples from volunteer blood donors who had recovered from COVID-19 were contributed by a second Seattle source. Each collaborating institution followed its own protocols to collect whole blood in K2EDTA tubes. Collaborator samples were shipped for TCRbeta analysis as frozen whole blood, isolated PBMCs, or DNA extracted from either sample type. The full study reports these points: Clinical and demographic metadata were provided uncurated, with the amount varying by source and participant.

Recombination connected TRBV19 to TRBJ2-7; 7 bases in between match TRBD2. The receptor's source is a man between 60 and 75 years old who had recovered from COVID-19. The specimen sequenced was peripheral blood. The CDR3 is CASSLRGGTPYEQYV. The nucleotide sequence reads as follows: TGTGCCAGTAGTCTCCGCGGGGGTACGCCCTACGAGCAGTACGTC.